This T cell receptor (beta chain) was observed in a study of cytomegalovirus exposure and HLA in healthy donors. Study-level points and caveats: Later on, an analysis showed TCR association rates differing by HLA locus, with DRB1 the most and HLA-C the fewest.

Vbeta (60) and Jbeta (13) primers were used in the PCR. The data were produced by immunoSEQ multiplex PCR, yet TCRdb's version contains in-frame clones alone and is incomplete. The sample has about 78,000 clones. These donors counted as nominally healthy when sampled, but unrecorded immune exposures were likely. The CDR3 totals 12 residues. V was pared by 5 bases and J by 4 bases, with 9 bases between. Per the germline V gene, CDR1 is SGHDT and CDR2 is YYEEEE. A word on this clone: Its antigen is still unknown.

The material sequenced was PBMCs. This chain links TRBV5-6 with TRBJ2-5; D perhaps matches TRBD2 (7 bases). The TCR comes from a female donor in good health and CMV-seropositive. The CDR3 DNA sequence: TGTGCCAGCAGTAGGGGGGGAGAGACCCAGTACTTC. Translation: CASSRGGETQYF.